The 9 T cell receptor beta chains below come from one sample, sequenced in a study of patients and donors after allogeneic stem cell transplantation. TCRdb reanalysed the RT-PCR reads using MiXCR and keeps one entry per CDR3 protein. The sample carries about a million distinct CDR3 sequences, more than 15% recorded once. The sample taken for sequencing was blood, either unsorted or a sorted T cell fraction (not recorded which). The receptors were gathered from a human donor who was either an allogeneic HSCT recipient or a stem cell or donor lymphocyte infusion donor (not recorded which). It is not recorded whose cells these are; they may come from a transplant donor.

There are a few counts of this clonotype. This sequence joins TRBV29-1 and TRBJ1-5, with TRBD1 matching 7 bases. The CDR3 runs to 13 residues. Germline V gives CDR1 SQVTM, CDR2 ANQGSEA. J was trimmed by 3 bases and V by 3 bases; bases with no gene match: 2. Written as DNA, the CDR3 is TGCAGCGTTGACACAGGGGTCAATCAGCCCCAGCATTTT. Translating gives CSVDTGVNQPQHF.

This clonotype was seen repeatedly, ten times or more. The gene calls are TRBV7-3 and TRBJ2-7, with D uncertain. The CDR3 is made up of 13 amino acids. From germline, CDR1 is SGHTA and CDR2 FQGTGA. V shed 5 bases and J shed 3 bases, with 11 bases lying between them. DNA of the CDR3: TGTGCCAGCAGCGCACCCACATACTACGAGCAGTACTTC. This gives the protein CASSAPTYYEQYF.

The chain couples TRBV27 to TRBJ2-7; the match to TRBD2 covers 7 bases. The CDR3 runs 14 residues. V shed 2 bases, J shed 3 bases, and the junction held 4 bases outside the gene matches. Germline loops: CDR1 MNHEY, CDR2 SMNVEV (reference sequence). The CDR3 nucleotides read TGTGCCAGCAGTTTAACTTCTAGCGGCTACGAGCAGTACTTC. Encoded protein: CASSLTSSGYEQYF.

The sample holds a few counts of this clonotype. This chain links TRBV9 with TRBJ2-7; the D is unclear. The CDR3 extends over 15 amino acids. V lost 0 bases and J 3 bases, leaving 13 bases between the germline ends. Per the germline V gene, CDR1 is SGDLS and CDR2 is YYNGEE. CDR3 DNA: TGTGCCAGCAGCGTAGAAGATGCCAGGATCTACGAGCAGTACTTC. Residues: CASSVEDARIYEQYF.

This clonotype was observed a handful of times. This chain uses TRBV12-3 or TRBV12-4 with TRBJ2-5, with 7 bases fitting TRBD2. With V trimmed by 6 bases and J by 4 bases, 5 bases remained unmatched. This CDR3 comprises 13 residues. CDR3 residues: CASRRGGGETQYF. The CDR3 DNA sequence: TGTGCCAGCAGGAGGGGCGGGGGAGAGACCCAGTACTTC.

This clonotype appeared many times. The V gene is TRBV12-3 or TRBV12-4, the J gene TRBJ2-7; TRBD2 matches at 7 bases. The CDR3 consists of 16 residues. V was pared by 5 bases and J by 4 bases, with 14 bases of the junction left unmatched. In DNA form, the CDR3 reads TGTGCCAGCAGTCCGCTGTCCCCGGGGGGTGAGTACGAGCAGTACTTC. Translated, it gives CASSPLSPGGEYEQYF.

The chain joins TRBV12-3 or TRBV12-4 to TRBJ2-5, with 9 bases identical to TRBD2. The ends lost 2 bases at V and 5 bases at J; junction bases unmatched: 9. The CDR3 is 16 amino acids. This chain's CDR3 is CASSLISGSLVETQYF. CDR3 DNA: TGTGCCAGCAGTTTAATTAGCGGGAGTTTGGTCGAGACCCAGTACTTC.

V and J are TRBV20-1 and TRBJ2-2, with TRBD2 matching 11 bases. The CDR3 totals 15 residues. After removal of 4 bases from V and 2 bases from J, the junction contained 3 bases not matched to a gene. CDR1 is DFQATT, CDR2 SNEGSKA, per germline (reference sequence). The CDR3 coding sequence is TGCAGTGCTAAACTAGCGGGAGTTAACACCGGGGAGCTGTTTTTT. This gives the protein CSAKLAGVNTGELFF.

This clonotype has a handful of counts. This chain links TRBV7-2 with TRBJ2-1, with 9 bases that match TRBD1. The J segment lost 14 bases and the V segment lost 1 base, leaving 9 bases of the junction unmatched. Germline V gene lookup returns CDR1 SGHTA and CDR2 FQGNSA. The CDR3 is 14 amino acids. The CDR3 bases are TGTGCCAGCAGCTTAGTCCAGGGACAGGGTAGGGAGTTCTTC. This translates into CASSLVQGQGREFF.